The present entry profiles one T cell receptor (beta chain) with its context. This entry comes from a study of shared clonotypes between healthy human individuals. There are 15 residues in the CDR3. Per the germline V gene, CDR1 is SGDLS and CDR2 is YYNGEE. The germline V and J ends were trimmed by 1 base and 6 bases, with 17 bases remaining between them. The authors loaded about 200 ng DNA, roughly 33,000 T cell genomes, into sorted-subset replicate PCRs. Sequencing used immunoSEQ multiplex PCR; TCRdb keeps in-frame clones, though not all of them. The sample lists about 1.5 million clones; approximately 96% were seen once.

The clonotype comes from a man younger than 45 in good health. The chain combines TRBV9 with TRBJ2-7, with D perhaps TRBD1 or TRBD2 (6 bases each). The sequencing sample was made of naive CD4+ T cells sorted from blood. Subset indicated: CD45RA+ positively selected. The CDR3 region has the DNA TGTGCCAGCAGCGTACATTTAGGGGGGCTCGGCGAGCAGTACTTC. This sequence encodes CASSVHLGGLGEQYF.